The next 21 T cell receptor beta chains were all read from a single sample in a study of T-cell memory formation after mild COVID-19. Each CDR3 protein is one row after TCRdb ran MiXCR on the 5' RACE reads. The sample lists roughly 260,000 distinct CDR3 sequences, roughly 17% seen once, with approximately 3.6% in the top ten. Sequencing was done on a sample of PBMCs or a T cell subset sorted from them (not recorded which). The receptors here all came from a man aged 18 to 30 who had mild COVID-19 (a few samples of this study predate the infection). Cell type and time point are not known.

This clonotype was counted a few times. This sequence joins TRBV9 and TRBJ1-5, with D unresolved. Germline V gives CDR1 SGDLS, CDR2 YYNGEE. This CDR3 comprises 14 residues. V was clipped by 3 bases and J by 1 base, with 8 bases between them. The CDR3 coding sequence is TGTGCCAGCAGCGGATCAATGAGCAATCAGCCCCAGCATTTT. As protein: CASSGSMSNQPQHF. Full variable domain (missing parts from reference TRBV9 and TRBJ1-5): DSGVTQTPKHLITATGQRVTLRCSPRSGDLSVYWYQQSLDQGLQFLIQYYNGEERAKGNILERFSAQQFPDLHSELNLSSLELGDSALYFCASSGSMSNQPQHFGDGTRLSIL.

Ten or more counts support this clonotype. The gene calls are TRBV7-3 and TRBJ2-3, with TRBD2 as a possible D gene (6 bases). Germline values: CDR1 SGHTA, CDR2 FQGTGA. This CDR3 is built from 13 residues. V was cut by 6 bases and J by 3 bases, with 10 bases left in between. The CDR3 bases are TGTGCCAGCAGTGGCGGGGCGACAGATACGCAGTATTTT. Its translation is CASSGGATDTQYF.

The V call is TRBV18, the J call TRBJ2-7; TRBD1 agrees at 8 bases. Looked up from germline, CDR1 is KGHSH and CDR2 is LQKENI. Trimming took 3 bases from V and 6 from J; bases not matched to a gene: 7. The CDR3 runs to 14 residues. CDR3 residues: CASSPGQVGAEQYV. The CDR3 coding sequence is TGTGCCAGCTCACCGGGACAGGTAGGGGCCGAGCAGTACGTC.

The chain joins TRBV27 to TRBJ2-5, with 11 nucleotides matching TRBD1. This CDR3 spans 16 amino acids. Per germline, CDR1 MNHEY and CDR2 SMNVEV (reference sequence). V was clipped by 5 bases and J by 4 bases; unmatched bases: 9. The CDR3 loop is CASSPLDRGRRETQYF. The CDR3 coding sequence is TGTGCCAGCAGTCCACTGGACAGGGGGCGGCGAGAGACCCAGTACTTC.

This clonotype appeared a few times. This chain links TRBV7-2 with TRBJ2-1, with D possibly being TRBD1 (6 bases). Germline V gene data show CDR1 as SGHTA and CDR2 as FQGNSA. This CDR3 spans 15 amino acids. V was clipped by 0 bases and J by 6 bases, with 12 bases between them. The CDR3 DNA reads as TGTGCCAGCAGCTTAGCACAGGGTGGGGGCAATGAGCAGTTCTTC. Protein product: CASSLAQGGGNEQFF.

The V gene is TRBV5-4, the J gene TRBJ2-5; D gene unclear. Between the trimmed V and J ends, which lost 5 bases and 4 bases, there was a span of 12 bases. There are 13 residues in the CDR3. CDR1 and CDR2 (germline): SGHNT, YYREEE (reference sequence). The chain's CDR3 is CASSRTEGETQYF. Written as DNA, the CDR3 is TGTGCCAGCAGTCGGACGGAAGGAGAGACCCAGTACTTC.

The chain uses TRBV6-1 and TRBJ2-5, with a possible D match to TRBD1 (6 bases). Germline V gives CDR1 MNHNS, CDR2 SASEGT. This CDR3 comprises 14 residues. Trimming removed 5 bases from V and 2 bases from J, with 12 bases in between. Here the CDR3 reads CASSQDRTQETQYF. In nucleotides, the CDR3 is TGTGCCAGCAGTCAGGACAGAACTCAAGAGACCCAGTACTTC.

The genes are TRBV20-1 and TRBJ2-7; TRBD1 aligns across 7 bases. In germline, CDR1 is DFQATT, CDR2 SNEGSKA (reference sequence). The CDR3 spans 15 residues. The V gene end was trimmed by 1 base and the J gene end by 1 base; junction bases not matched to a gene: 7. The CDR3 DNA reads as TGCAGTGCTAGAGTAAGGACAGGCCTTTCCTACGAGCAGTACTTC. Translating gives CSARVRTGLSYEQYF.

This clonotype was picked up many times. The gene calls are TRBV5-1 and TRBJ2-1; a possible D gene is TRBD2 (5 bases). Deletions cut 0 bases from V and 8 bases from J, with 9 bases between. This CDR3 comprises 13 residues. Germline CDR1 reads SGHRS; CDR2 reads YFSETQ. CDR3 region: CASSLAIGDEQFF. The CDR3 DNA reads TGCGCCAGCAGCTTGGCCATCGGGGATGAGCAGTTCTTC. The entire variable domain, with the rest obtained from reference TRBV5-1 and TRBJ2-1, is as follows: KAGVTQTPRYLIKTRGQQVTLSCSPISGHRSVSWYQQTPGQGLQFLFEYFSETQRNKGNFPGRFSGRQFSNSRSEMNVSTLELGDSALYLCASSLAIGDEQFFGPGTRLTVL.

This clonotype appeared a few times. The chain recombines TRBV4-3 with TRBJ1-5; D gene ambiguous. V shed 0 bases and J shed 7 bases, with 13 bases lying between them. From germline, CDR1 is LGHNA and CDR2 YSLEER. The CDR3 length is 15 residues. The CDR3 nucleotides read TGCGCCAGCAGCCAAGATTCCATCTTAGGGCAGCCCCAGCATTTT. Translated: CASSQDSILGQPQHF.

This clonotype occurred a few times. The chain has TRBV5-1 and TRBJ2-6; 8 positions match TRBD1. The CDR3 runs 15 residues. With 4 bases clipped from V and 2 bases from J, the junction kept 2 bases outside the gene matches. Germline CDR1 reads SGHRS; CDR2 reads YFSETQ. As DNA, the CDR3 is TGCGCCAGCAGCGCGACAGGGGCTGGGGCCAACGTCCTGACTTTC. It specifies CASSATGAGANVLTF.

J is TRBJ1-1 and V is TRBV10-2; D may be TRBD1 (6 bases). The CDR3 consists of 14 residues. Germline CDR1 is WSHSY and CDR2 is SAAADI. Trimming took 6 bases from V and 1 from J, leaving 12 bases between them. This CDR3 reads CASRSTGGNTEAFF. CDR3 DNA sequence: TGCGCCAGCAGGTCGACAGGAGGGAACACTGAAGCTTTCTTT.

V is TRBV7-9 and J is TRBJ2-1; 12 bases are a match to TRBD2. The CDR3 extends over 19 amino acids. With 4 bases clipped from V and 1 base from J, the junction kept 11 bases outside the gene matches. Germline CDR1 and CDR2: SEHNR and FQNEAQ (reference sequence). The CDR3 here is CASSSTSWTSGVSYNEQFF. Written as DNA, the CDR3 is TGTGCCAGCAGCTCGACCTCATGGACTAGCGGGGTATCCTACAATGAGCAGTTCTTC. The full variable domain, rest sourced from reference TRBV7-9 and TRBJ2-1, is DTGVSQNPRHKITKRGQNVTFRCDPISEHNRLYWYRQTLGQGPEFLTYFQNEAQLEKSRLLSDRFSAERPKGSFSTLEIQRTEQGDSAMYLCASSSTSWTSGVSYNEQFFGPGTRLTVL.

V gene TRBV5-5 combines with J gene TRBJ1-5; TRBD1 matches at 7 bases. The trim removed 4 bases at V and 5 bases at J, leaving 9 bases unmatched. CDR3 length: 15 amino acids. Germline assignment: CDR1 SGHKS and CDR2 YYEKEE (reference sequence). The CDR3 DNA sequence: TGTGCCAGCAGCGAAGACAGGGAAGTTGATCAGCCCCAGCATTTT. Residues: CASSEDREVDQPQHF.

V usage is TRBV7-2 and J usage is TRBJ2-7, with TRBD2 matching over 7 bases. Trimming cost V 1 base and J 7 bases; bases outside gene matches: 4. The CDR3 is made up of 13 amino acids. From germline, CDR1 is SGHTA and CDR2 FQGNSA. The CDR3 DNA sequence: TGTGCCAGCAGCTTAGAGCGGGGAGGGGAGCAGTACGTC. Amino acid sequence: CASSLERGGEQYV.

This chain uses TRBV3-1 with TRBJ2-7; TRBD2 matches 7 bases. The CDR3 consists of 12 residues. V gave up 5 bases and J gave up 6 bases; unmatched junction bases: 4. Germline V gives CDR1 LGHDT, CDR2 YNNKEL (reference sequence). In nucleotides, the CDR3 is TGTGCCAGCAGCTCGCCGGGAGGCGAGCAGTACGTC. Protein sequence: CASSSPGGEQYV.

The CDR3 DNA is TGTGCCAGCACCTGGACAGCTGGGGACGAGCAGTACTTC. This gives the protein CASTWTAGDEQYF. The chain uses TRBV12-3 or TRBV12-4 and TRBJ2-7; maybe TRBD1 (6 bases). The CDR3 is 13 residues long. Trimming pared 7 bases from V and 5 bases from J, leaving 15 bases between.

This chain connects TRBV19 to TRBJ1-1; the D gene is possibly TRBD1 (5 bases). V lost 7 bases and J 8 bases, leaving 11 bases between the germline ends. The CDR3 has 11 residues. Germline-derived CDR1 and CDR2 are LNHDA and SQIVND (reference sequence). CDR3 nucleotides: TGTGCCAGTAATCGGGGGTCCGAAGCTTTCTTT. Protein sequence: CASNRGSEAFF. Supplemented by reference TRBV19 and TRBJ1-1, the full variable domain reads DGGITQSPKYLFRKEGQNVTLSCEQNLNHDAMYWYRQDPGQGLRLIYYSQIVNDFQKGDIAEGYSVSREKKESFPLTVTSAQKNPTAFYLCASNRGSEAFFGQGTRLTVV.

V usage is TRBV5-1 and J usage is TRBJ1-4, with a possible D match to TRBD1 (5 bases). Germline CDR1 and CDR2: SGHRS and YFSETQ. The CDR3 extends over 14 amino acids. V was cut by 3 bases and J by 7 bases, with 13 bases left in between. The CDR3 nucleotides read TGCGCCAGCAGCTCACGGGACTTGAGTGAAAAACTGTTTTTT. Its protein product is CASSSRDLSEKLFF.

The J gene is TRBJ2-2, the V gene TRBV7-2; D call uncertain. Trimming stripped 5 bases from V and 6 bases from J, with 7 bases between. CDR3 length: 12 residues. Germline V gene sequence: CDR1 SGHTA, CDR2 FQGNSA. CDR3 sequence reads: CASSPWSGELFF. DNA for the CDR3: TGTGCCAGCAGCCCCTGGTCCGGGGAGCTGTTTTTT.

The rearrangement uses TRBV15 and TRBJ2-5; 11 bases agree with TRBD1. V trimming: 3 bases; J trimming: 1 base; junction bases outside the gene matches: 10. CDR3 size: 18 residues. Germline lookup yields CDR1 LNHNV and CDR2 YYDKDF (reference sequence). Here the CDR3 DNA reads TGTGCCACCAGCAGCGACTTGAGGACAGGGGGCATCCAAGAGACCCAGTACTTC. Amino acid sequence: CATSSDLRTGGIQETQYF.